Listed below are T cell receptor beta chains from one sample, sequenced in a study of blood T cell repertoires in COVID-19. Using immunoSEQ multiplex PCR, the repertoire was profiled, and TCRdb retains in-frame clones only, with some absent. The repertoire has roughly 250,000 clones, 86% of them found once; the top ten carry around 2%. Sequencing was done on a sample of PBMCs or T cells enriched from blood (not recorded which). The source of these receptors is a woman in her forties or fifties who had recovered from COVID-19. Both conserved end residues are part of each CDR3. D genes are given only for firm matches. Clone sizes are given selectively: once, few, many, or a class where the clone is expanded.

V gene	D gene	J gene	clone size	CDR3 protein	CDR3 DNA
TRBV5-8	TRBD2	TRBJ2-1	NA	CASSLALLAGVAYNEQFF	TGTGCCAGCAGCTTGGCCCTACTGGCGGGGGTCGCCTACAATGAGCAGTTCTTC
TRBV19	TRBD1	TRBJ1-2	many	CASRETGRNYGYTF	TGTGCCAGTAGAGAGACAGGGAGGAACTATGGCTACACCTTC
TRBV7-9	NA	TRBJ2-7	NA	CASSPDTYHEQYF	TGTGCCAGCAGCCCGGACACGTACCACGAGCAGTACTTC
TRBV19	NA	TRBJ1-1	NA	CASMGEANTEAFF	TGTGCCAGTATGGGAGAGGCGAACACTGAAGCTTTCTTT
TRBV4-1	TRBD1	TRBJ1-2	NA	CASSQGSSGQGGGYTF	TGCGCCAGCAGCCAAGGTAGCAGTGGACAGGGAGGCGGCTACACCTTC
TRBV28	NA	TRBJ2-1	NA	CASSFVHSPGQFF	TGTGCCAGCAGTTTTGTTCACTCACCGGGGCAGTTCTTC
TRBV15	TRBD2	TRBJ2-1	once	CATSRGASGRMDEQFF	TGTGCCACCAGCAGAGGGGCTAGCGGGAGAATGGATGAGCAGTTCTTC
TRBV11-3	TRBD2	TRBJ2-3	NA	CASSPGRGEGGTDTQYF	TGTGCCAGCAGTCCTGGGCGGGGGGAAGGTGGCACAGATACGCAGTATTTT
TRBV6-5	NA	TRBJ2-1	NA	CASRGPGGEQFF	TGTGCCAGCAGAGGCCCCGGGGGTGAGCAGTTCTTC
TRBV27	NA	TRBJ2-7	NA	CASSLSLGEQYF	TGTGCCAGCAGTTTATCTCTCGGCGAGCAGTACTTC
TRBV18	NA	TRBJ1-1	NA	CASSPNMNTEAFF	TGTGCCAGCTCACCAAACATGAACACTGAAGCTTTCTTT
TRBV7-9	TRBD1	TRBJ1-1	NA	CASSRTGVTEAFF	TGTGCCAGCAGCCGAACAGGGGTGACTGAAGCTTTCTTT
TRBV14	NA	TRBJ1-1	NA	CASSQDWGRLSNTEAFF	TGTGCCAGCAGCCAAGATTGGGGCAGACTTTCGAACACTGAAGCTTTCTTT
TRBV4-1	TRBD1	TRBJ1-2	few	CASSRGPLIQGYGYTF	TGCGCCAGCAGCCGAGGACCCTTGATACAGGGGTATGGCTACACCTTC
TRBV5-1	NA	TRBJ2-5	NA	CASSLESRLLQETQYF	TGCGCCAGCAGCTTGGAGAGTCGGTTACTCCAAGAGACCCAGTACTTC
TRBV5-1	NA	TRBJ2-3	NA	CASSLDTGRYTDTQYF	TGCGCCAGCAGCTTGGATACGGGGAGATACACAGATACGCAGTATTTT
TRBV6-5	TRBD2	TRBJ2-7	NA	CASSSLAGAGEQYF	TGTGCCAGCAGTTCACTAGCGGGAGCGGGAGAGCAGTACTTC
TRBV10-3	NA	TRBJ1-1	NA	CAISWGVHGRPEAFF	TGTGCCATCAGTTGGGGGGTACACGGTCGGCCTGAAGCTTTCTTT
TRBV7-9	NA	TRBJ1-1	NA	CASSLSRNTEAFF	TGTGCCAGCAGCTTATCCCGGAACACTGAAGCTTTCTTT
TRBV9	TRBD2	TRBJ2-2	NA	CASSSPSGIGELFF	TGTGCCAGCAGCTCCCCTAGCGGGATCGGGGAGCTGTTTTTT
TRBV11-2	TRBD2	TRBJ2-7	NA	CASSPRTSGRSYEQYF	TGTGCCAGCAGCCCCCGGACTAGCGGGAGATCATACGAGCAGTACTTC
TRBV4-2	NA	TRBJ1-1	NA	CASSQDVTRDGTEAFF	TGTGCCAGCAGCCAAGATGTTACGCGGGATGGTACTGAAGCTTTCTTT
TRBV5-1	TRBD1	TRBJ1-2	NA	CASSAGQGTGYTF	TGCGCCAGCAGCGCCGGACAGGGCACAGGCTACACCTTC
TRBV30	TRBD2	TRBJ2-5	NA	CAWSVTGLAQTQYF	TGTGCCTGGAGTGTAACCGGACTAGCGCAGACCCAGTACTTC
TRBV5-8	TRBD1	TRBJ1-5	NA	CASSLGDRISNQPQHF	TGTGCCAGCAGCTTGGGGGACAGAATTAGCAATCAGCCCCAGCATTTT
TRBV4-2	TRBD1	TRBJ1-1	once	CASSQTVGTGDTEAFF	TGTGCCAGCAGCCAGACCGTAGGGACAGGGGACACTGAAGCTTTCTTT
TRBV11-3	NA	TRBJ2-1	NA	CASTPGGGGPQQFF	TGTGCCAGCACCCCTGGGGGCGGGGGTCCGCAGCAGTTCTTC
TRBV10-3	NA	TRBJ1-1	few	CAISESEGFTTEAFF	TGTGCCATCAGTGAGTCGGAGGGGTTTACCACTGAAGCTTTCTTT
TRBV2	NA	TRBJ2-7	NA	CASSEVPGFYEQYF	TGTGCCAGCAGTGAAGTCCCAGGGTTCTACGAGCAGTACTTC
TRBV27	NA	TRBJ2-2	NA	CASSVQGLRGELFF	TGTGCCAGCAGTGTCCAGGGGTTGCGCGGGGAGCTGTTTTTT
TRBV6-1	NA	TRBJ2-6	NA	CASSEQNSGANVLTF	TGTGCCAGCAGTGAACAAAACTCTGGGGCCAACGTCCTGACTTTC
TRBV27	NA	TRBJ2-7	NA	CASSFGRISEQYF	TGTGCCAGCAGTTTTGGCAGGATCAGCGAGCAGTACTTC
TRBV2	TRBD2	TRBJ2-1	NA	CASRGTSGRAHEQFF	TGTGCCAGCAGGGGGACTAGCGGGAGGGCCCATGAGCAGTTCTTC
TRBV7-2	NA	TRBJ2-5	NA	CASSLRDLQETQYF	TGTGCCAGCAGCCTCCGGGATCTACAAGAGACCCAGTACTTC
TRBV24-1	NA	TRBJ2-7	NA	CATSDAGGREQYF	TGTGCCACCAGTGATGCAGGGGGGAGGGAGCAGTACTTC
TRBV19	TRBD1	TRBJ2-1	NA	CASSIDRVRANEQFF	TGTGCCAGTAGTATTGACAGGGTGAGGGCCAATGAGCAGTTCTTC
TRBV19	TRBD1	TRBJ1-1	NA	CARDRDRVTEAFF	TGTGCCAGGGACCGGGACAGGGTCACTGAAGCTTTCTTT
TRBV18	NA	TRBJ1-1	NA	CASSPAGATEAFF	TGTGCCAGCTCACCAGCGGGGGCAACTGAAGCTTTCTTT
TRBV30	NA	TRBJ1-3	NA	CAWTRGVRVWNRSGNTIYF	TGTGCCTGGACCAGGGGAGTCAGGGTTTGGAACCGCTCTGGAAACACCATATATTTT
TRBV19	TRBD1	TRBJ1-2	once	CASSLPTGGMSGYTF	TGTGCCAGTAGTCTCCCGACAGGGGGCATGTCTGGCTACACCTTC
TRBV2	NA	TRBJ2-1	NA	CASSDRQIGSNEQFF	TGTGCCAGCAGTGATCGACAGATTGGGTCCAATGAGCAGTTCTTC
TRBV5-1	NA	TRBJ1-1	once	CASRFDSEAFF	TGCGCCAGCAGATTCGACAGCGAAGCTTTCTTT
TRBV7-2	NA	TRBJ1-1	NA	CASSRQKNTEAFF	TGTGCCAGCAGCCGACAGAAAAACACTGAAGCTTTCTTT
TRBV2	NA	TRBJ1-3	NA	CASSVGGAGNTIYF	TGTGCCAGCAGTGTAGGAGGGGCTGGAAACACCATATATTTT
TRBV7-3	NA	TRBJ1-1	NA	CASSLKGGGEAFF	TGTGCCAGCAGCTTAAAAGGCGGGGGAGAAGCTTTCTTT
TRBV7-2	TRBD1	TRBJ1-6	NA	CASSLEAGGFPLHF	TGTGCCAGCAGCTTAGAGGCAGGGGGGTTCCCCCTCCACTTT
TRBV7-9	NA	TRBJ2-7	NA	CASSGLAAGSYEQYF	TGTGCCAGCAGCGGATTAGCGGCGGGTTCCTACGAGCAGTACTTC
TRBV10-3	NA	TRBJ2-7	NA	CAISGGPGTRAYEQYF	TGTGCCATCAGTGGAGGACCCGGGACTCGAGCCTACGAGCAGTACTTC
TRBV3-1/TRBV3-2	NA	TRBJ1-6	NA	CASSQDVFGNSPLHF	TGTGCCAGCAGCCAAGACGTTTTCGGGAATTCACCCCTCCACTTT
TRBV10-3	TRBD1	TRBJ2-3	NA	CAIGTGGADTQYF	TGTGCCATCGGGACAGGGGGCGCCGATACGCAGTATTTT
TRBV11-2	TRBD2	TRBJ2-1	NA	CASSPSGGDINEQFF	TGTGCCAGCAGCCCTAGCGGGGGGGATATTAATGAGCAGTTCTTC
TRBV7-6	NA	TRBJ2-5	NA	CASSLSGETQYF	TGTGCCAGCAGCCTGTCGGGAGAGACCCAGTACTTC
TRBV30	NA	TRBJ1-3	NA	CAWSFARGFGNTIYF	TGTGCCTGGAGTTTCGCCCGGGGGTTTGGAAACACCATATATTTT
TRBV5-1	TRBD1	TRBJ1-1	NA	CATSTQGVAAEAFF	TGCGCCACCTCAACACAGGGGGTGGCGGCTGAAGCTTTCTTT